The 21 T cell receptor beta chains below were found in one sample sequenced in a study of T-cell memory formation after mild COVID-19. A single record per CDR3 protein comes from TCRdb applying MiXCR to the 5' RACE reads. In the table there are approximately 570,000 distinct CDR3 sequences, roughly 18% of which are singletons. Sequenced input: PBMCs or a T cell subset sorted from them (not recorded which). All receptors derive from an adult woman who had mild COVID-19 (a few samples of this study predate the infection). Cell type and time point are not known.

This clonotype showed up just a few times. J is TRBJ1-1 and V is TRBV5-1; D unclear. The germline CDR1 and CDR2 sequences are SGHRS and YFSETQ. This CDR3 comprises 16 residues. V lost 3 bases and J 0 bases, leaving 15 bases between the germline ends. CDR3 residues: CASSSWVGVMNTEAFF. The CDR3 coding sequence is TGCGCCAGCAGCTCGTGGGTTGGGGTCATGAACACTGAAGCTTTCTTT. The variable domain in full, with the rest retrieved from reference TRBV5-1 and TRBJ1-1, is KAGVTQTPRYLIKTRGQQVTLSCSPISGHRSVSWYQQTPGQGLQFLFEYFSETQRNKGNFPGRFSGRQFSNSRSEMNVSTLELGDSALYLCASSSWVGVMNTEAFFGQGTRLTVV.

Only a few counts were recorded for this clonotype. The chain joins TRBV3-1 to TRBJ2-1; 9 bases line up with TRBD2. Germline CDR1 reads LGHDT; CDR2 reads YNNKEL (reference sequence). This CDR3 spans 17 amino acids. After removal of 1 base from V and 7 bases from J, the junction contained 11 bases not matched to a gene. The CDR3 DNA is TGTGCCAGCAGCCAAGCGGCGGGAGGGCCTAAAGAGAATGAGCAGTTCTTC. Translating gives CASSQAAGGPKENEQFF.

The V and J genes are TRBV24-1 and TRBJ2-1; the D gene is possibly TRBD2 (6 bases). From germline, CDR1 is KGHDR and CDR2 SFDVKD. V was shortened by 4 bases and J by 7 bases, with 16 bases between the two germline ends. The CDR3 totals 15 residues. The CDR3 DNA reads as TGTGCCACCAGTGACCTTACGGGAGACGGAAATGAGCAGTTCTTC. This encodes CATSDLTGDGNEQFF.

This clonotype occurred a few times. The chain links TRBV5-1 to TRBJ2-7; D might be TRBD1 or TRBD2, each matching 6 bases. CDR1 and CDR2 from the germline V gene are SGHRS and YFSETQ. Trimming took off 0 bases at V and 2 bases at J, with 12 bases between the two ends. CDR3 length: 15 residues. The CDR3 loop reads CASSLGGATTYEQYF. The CDR3 region has the DNA TGCGCCAGCAGCTTGGGGGGGGCCACCACCTACGAGCAGTACTTC.

This chain uses TRBV10-3 with TRBJ2-1, with a possible D match to TRBD1 (5 bases). The germline CDR1 and CDR2 sequences are ENHRY and SYGVKD. V was pared by 6 bases and J by 2 bases, with 14 bases between. This CDR3 contains 15 residues. The CDR3 here is CAISSGNSPYNEQFF. As DNA, the CDR3 is TGTGCCATCAGCTCAGGGAATTCGCCCTACAATGAGCAGTTCTTC.

The table lists this clonotype with a few counts. V usage is TRBV3-1 and J usage is TRBJ2-7, with D tentatively TRBD1 (6 bases). Germline V gene data show CDR1 as LGHDT and CDR2 as YNNKEL (reference sequence). Trimming shortened V by 4 bases and J by 4 bases, and 11 bases separated the two germline ends. CDR3 length: 13 residues. Written as DNA, the CDR3 is TGTGCCAGCAGCCGCACAGGGAATTACGAGCAGTACTTC. Residues: CASSRTGNYEQYF.

Here the CDR3 DNA reads TGTGCCAGCAGCCAAGAGGAAAGCTCCTACAATGAGCAGTTCTTC. Translated, it gives CASSQEESSYNEQFF. The chain joins TRBV4-2 to TRBJ2-1; D gene unclear. With 0 bases removed from V and 0 bases from J, the gap between germline ends came to 6 bases. Germline V gene lookup returns CDR1 LGHNA and CDR2 YNFKEQ. This CDR3 has 15 amino acids.

The rearrangement links TRBV21-1 to TRBJ2-3; TRBD2, the table's D call, was not compared with the DNA. TRBV21-1 is recorded as a pseudogene. The CDR3 has 18 amino acids. The CDR3 DNA follows: TGTGCCAGCAGCCCTCGGTGGAGCTCTAGCGGGGTAACAGATACGCAGTATTTT. Translated: CASSPRWSSSGVTDTQYF.

In this sample, this clonotype turned up once. This chain links TRBV12-3 or TRBV12-4 with TRBJ1-2; D not resolved. Trimming took off 2 bases at V and 0 bases at J, with 7 bases between the two ends. The CDR3 has 14 residues. For the CDR3, the DNA is TGTGCCAGCAGTTTACCGCCAGCTAACTATGGCTACACCTTC. Translating gives CASSLPPANYGYTF.

This clonotype was counted between two and nine times. The genes are TRBV28 and TRBJ2-7; TRBD1 agrees at 8 bases. The CDR3 covers 14 residues. The V gene's germline CDR1 is MDHEN and CDR2 SYDVKM. V lost 5 bases, J lost 5 bases, and 8 bases stayed unmatched. The CDR3 sequence: CASSRSGTGNEQYF. For the CDR3, the DNA is TGTGCCAGCAGTAGATCCGGGACAGGCAACGAGCAGTACTTC.

V gene TRBV6-4 combines with J gene TRBJ2-2, with D uncertain. Germline CDR1 and CDR2: MRHNA and SNTAGT. The CDR3 contains 13 residues. V was trimmed by 0 bases and J by 4 bases, leaving 3 bases between them. CDR3 DNA sequence: TGTGCCAGCAGTGACTCCGGCACCGGGGAGCTGTTTTTT. Translated: CASSDSGTGELFF.

In its sample, this clonotype was seen a few times. This rearrangement joins TRBV9 to TRBJ2-2; 10 nucleotides line up with TRBD2. The trim removed 3 bases at V and 1 base at J, leaving 9 bases unmatched. This CDR3 is 18 amino acids long. CDR1 is SGDLS and CDR2 is YYNGEE in the germline V gene. CDR3 region: CASSADSSSGGNTGELFF. The CDR3 coding sequence is TGTGCCAGCAGCGCGGACAGTTCTAGCGGGGGGAACACCGGGGAGCTGTTTTTT.

V is TRBV6-6 and J is TRBJ2-5; 13 bases are shared with TRBD2. Germline V gene data show CDR1 as MNHNY and CDR2 as SVGAGI (reference sequence). The CDR3 has 19 residues. After removal of 4 bases from V and 4 bases from J, the junction contained 15 bases not matched to a gene. The CDR3 bases are TGTGCCAGCAGTTTACGGACTAGCGGGAGAGGGGGAGTCGGAGAGACCCAGTACTTC. It encodes CASSLRTSGRGGVGETQYF.

In this sample, this clonotype turned up a few times. The chain combines TRBV7-9 with TRBJ2-3; 8 bases agree with TRBD1. The V gene's germline CDR1 is SEHNR and CDR2 FQNEAQ (reference sequence). V lost 4 bases, J lost 5 bases, and 8 bases stayed unmatched. This CDR3 has 15 residues. CDR3 nucleotide sequence: TGTGCCAGCAGCTCCCCCGACAGGGGACAAGATACGCAGTATTTT. Encoded protein: CASSSPDRGQDTQYF. The whole variable domain, remainder taken from reference TRBV7-9 and TRBJ2-3, is DTGVSQNPRHKITKRGQNVTFRCDPISEHNRLYWYRQTLGQGPEFLTYFQNEAQLEKSRLLSDRFSAERPKGSFSTLEIQRTEQGDSAMYLCASSSPDRGQDTQYFGPGTRLTVL.

At least ten counts were recorded for this clonotype. J is TRBJ1-1 and V is TRBV12-3 or TRBV12-4; D gene ambiguous. Trimming removed 2 bases from V and 1 base from J, with 8 bases in between. The CDR3 is 14 residues long. The DNA of the CDR3 is TGTGCCAGCAGTTTACCGGGTTGGAACACTGAAGCTTTCTTT. This translates into CASSLPGWNTEAFF.

The chain recombines TRBV7-7 with TRBJ2-1; TRBD1 aligns across 7 bases. V lost 0 bases to trimming and J lost 12 bases; unmatched junction nucleotides: 11. The germline gives CDR1 SSHAT, CDR2 FNYEAQ (reference sequence). This CDR3 contains 15 residues. The CDR3 bases are TGTGCCAGCAGCTTAGCGGCCTCACCGGGACAGCGGCAGTTCTTC. It is translated as CASSLAASPGQRQFF. The full variable domain, completed using reference TRBV7-7 and TRBJ2-1, is GAGVSQSPRYKVTKRGQDVTLRCDPISSHATLYWYQQALGQGPEFLTYFNYEAQPDKSGLPSDRFSAERPEGSISTLTIQRTEQRDSAMYRCASSLAASPGQRQFFGPGTRLTVL.

This clonotype was recorded a few times. The V gene is TRBV20-1, the J gene TRBJ2-3, with D perhaps matching TRBD2 (6 bases). The V end was cut by 0 bases, the J end by 0 bases, with 13 bases between. This CDR3 contains 16 residues. Germline CDR1 DFQATT, CDR2 SNEGSKA (reference sequence). The CDR3 nucleotides read TGCAGTGCTAGAGATCGGGGCGGGACTAGCACAGATACGCAGTATTTT. It encodes CSARDRGGTSTDTQYF.

This clonotype showed up many times. The V and J genes are TRBV21-1 and TRBJ1-2. TRBV21-1 has pseudogene status. CDR3 length: 15 amino acids. As DNA, the CDR3 is TGTGCCAGCAGCAACTCCCAAGTTGAAAACTATGGCTACACCTTC. Translation: CASSNSQVENYGYTF.

This clonotype came up a few times. J is TRBJ1-2 and V is TRBV20-1, with TRBD1 matching 9 bases. The CDR3 runs 16 residues. Germline-derived CDR1 and CDR2 are DFQATT and SNEGSKA (reference sequence). The junction had 12 bases not matched to a gene; V was cut back by 0 bases and J by 7 bases. The DNA of the CDR3 is TGCAGTGCTAGAGAAGCCGGTCAGACAGGGGGAAGTGGCTACACCTTC. Its protein product is CSAREAGQTGGSGYTF.

The chain recombines TRBV5-1 with TRBJ2-7; TRBD1 matches at 8 bases. This CDR3 is 14 amino acids long. In germline, CDR1 is SGHRS, CDR2 YFSETQ. V shed 2 bases and J 7 bases; nucleotides not matched to a gene: 8. CDR3: CASSFRQGASEQYF. In DNA form, the CDR3 reads TGCGCCAGCAGCTTCAGGCAGGGGGCTAGTGAGCAGTACTTC.

This chain links TRBV7-9 with TRBJ2-7, with 10 bases matching TRBD1. With V trimmed by 5 bases and J by 6 bases, 7 bases remained unmatched. The V gene's germline CDR1 is SEHNR and CDR2 FQNEAQ (reference sequence). The CDR3 length is 14 residues. The CDR3 nucleotides read TGTGCCAGCAGCACGAGACAGGGGGCGTGCGAGCAGTACTTC. Its translation: CASSTRQGACEQYF.